One and the same sample provided the 16 T cell receptor beta chains below, sequenced in a study of T cells after yellow fever vaccination. TCRdb re-called the 5' RACE reads with MiXCR, one entry per CDR3 protein. The table lists 200,000 to 250,000 distinct CDR3 sequences, roughly 3.3% of them singletons. The sequencing here drew on CD4+ T cells sorted from PBMCs, taken 10 days after the yellow fever booster vaccination. The receptors stem from a young man who received the YFV17D yellow fever vaccine.

This clonotype has a count of ten or more. The genes are TRBV20-1 and TRBJ2-5; no definite D call. This CDR3 has 14 amino acids. Germline CDR1 and CDR2: DFQATT and SNEGSKA (reference sequence). The V gene lost 3 bases and the J gene lost 5 bases, with 16 bases spanning the gap. The CDR3 here is CSARLTLGVETQYF. The CDR3 DNA reads TGCAGTGCTAGGCTTACCCTGGGCGTGGAGACCCAGTACTTC.

This clonotype was detected a few times. The J gene is TRBJ1-5, the V gene TRBV15; D remains ambiguous. The V gene's germline CDR1 is LNHNV and CDR2 YYDKDF (reference sequence). The V end lost 0 bases, the J end lost 0 bases, and 9 bases lay between the germline ends. CDR3 size: 16 residues. In DNA form, the CDR3 reads TGTGCCACCAGCAGAGATCTAGGGTATAGCAATCAGCCCCAGCATTTT. It encodes CATSRDLGYSNQPQHF.

The genes are TRBV5-1 and TRBJ2-7; maybe TRBD1 (6 bases). The length of the CDR3 is 15 residues. Germline-derived CDR1 and CDR2 are SGHRS and YFSETQ. The V gene lost 1 base and the J gene lost 0 bases, with 11 bases spanning the gap. The CDR3 is CASSLQGTSSYEQYF. In nucleotides, the CDR3 is TGCGCCAGCAGCTTGCAGGGGACAAGCTCCTACGAGCAGTACTTC. Looking up the rest from reference TRBV5-1 and TRBJ2-7 gives the full variable domain: KAGVTQTPRYLIKTRGQQVTLSCSPISGHRSVSWYQQTPGQGLQFLFEYFSETQRNKGNFPGRFSGRQFSNSRSEMNVSTLELGDSALYLCASSLQGTSSYEQYFGPGTRLTVT.

There are a few counts of this clonotype. This chain connects TRBV7-9 to TRBJ1-2; perhaps TRBD1 as D (5 bases). The CDR3 has 15 amino acids. Germline V gene lookup returns CDR1 SEHNR and CDR2 FQNEAQ (reference sequence). The V end was cut by 1 base, the J end by 5 bases, with 14 bases between. As DNA, the CDR3 is TGTGCCAGCAGCTTAGATGGACACAGGATGTATGGCTACACCTTC. Protein: CASSLDGHRMYGYTF.

This clonotype was counted at least ten times. The V and J genes are TRBV15 and TRBJ2-7; the D call may be TRBD1 or TRBD2 (6 bases each). The germline V and J ends were trimmed by 0 bases and 4 bases, with 13 bases remaining between them. The CDR3 has 15 amino acids. Germline CDR1 LNHNV, CDR2 YYDKDF (reference sequence). CDR3 in DNA: TGTGCCACCAGCAGAGATGGAGGGGGGCGATACGAGCAGTACGTC. As protein: CATSRDGGGRYEQYV.

The genes are TRBV20-1 and TRBJ2-1; 8 bases fit TRBD1. CDR3 length: 14 residues. With 3 bases clipped from V and 8 bases from J, the junction kept 9 bases outside the gene matches. The germline gives CDR1 DFQATT, CDR2 SNEGSKA (reference sequence). CDR3 residues: CSARAPQGAYEQFF. The CDR3 DNA sequence: TGCAGTGCTAGGGCCCCTCAGGGGGCTTATGAGCAGTTCTTC.

This sequence joins TRBV20-1 and TRBJ1-5, with a possible D match to TRBD1 (5 bases). This CDR3 region has 13 residues. V lost 5 bases and J lost 2, with 10 bases in between. Germline V lookup: CDR1 DFQATT, CDR2 SNEGSKA (reference sequence). The CDR3: CSALGGGNQPQHF. The CDR3 DNA reads TGCAGTGCTCTTGGGGGAGGCAATCAGCCCCAGCATTTT.

At least ten counts were recorded for this clonotype. CDR3 amino acids: CSARTVAGGETQYF. The CDR3 DNA reads as TGCAGTGCTAGGACCGTAGCGGGCGGGGAGACCCAGTACTTC. This sequence joins TRBV20-1 and TRBJ2-5, with 7 bases identical to TRBD2. Germline V gives CDR1 DFQATT, CDR2 SNEGSKA (reference sequence). The CDR3 runs to 14 residues. The junction had 9 bases not matched to a gene; V was cut back by 3 bases and J by 5 bases.

This clonotype turned up a few times. The rearrangement uses TRBV6-6 and TRBJ2-5; no clear D. CDR3 length equals 13 residues. Deletions cut 7 bases from V and 4 bases from J, with 13 bases between. In germline, CDR1 is MNHNY, CDR2 SVGAGI (reference sequence). CDR3 loop: CASTEPGRETQYF. The CDR3 DNA reads TGTGCCAGCACCGAGCCGGGTCGAGAGACCCAGTACTTC.

This clonotype was detected ten times or more. V gene TRBV10-3 combines with J gene TRBJ2-7; D not certain. The CDR3 has 13 amino acids. Trimming took off 5 bases at V and 3 bases at J, with 11 bases between the two ends. CDR1 and CDR2 (germline): ENHRY, SYGVKD. CDR3 in amino acids: CAISRGGNYEQYV. The CDR3 DNA follows: TGTGCCATCAGTCGCGGCGGCAACTACGAGCAGTACGTC.

In its sample, this clonotype was seen many times. J is TRBJ2-2 and V is TRBV7-2; no reliable D call. CDR1 and CDR2 (germline): SGHTA, FQGNSA. Trimming stripped 5 bases from V and 5 bases from J, with 9 bases between. CDR3 length: 13 amino acids. The CDR3 loop reads CASSRWPTGELFF. The CDR3 DNA follows: TGTGCCAGCAGCCGTTGGCCGACCGGGGAGCTGTTTTTT.

This clonotype was observed a few times. The chain has TRBV24-1 and TRBJ1-5; possible D gene TRBD1, 6 bases. CDR3 size: 15 residues. The V gene's germline CDR1 is KGHDR and CDR2 SFDVKD. Trimming shortened V by 3 bases and J by 1 base, and 9 bases separated the two germline ends. The CDR3 here is CATSDDRTSNQPQHF. As DNA, the CDR3 is TGTGCCACCAGTGATGACAGGACGAGCAATCAGCCCCAGCATTTT.

This clonotype was found a few times. V usage is TRBV20-1 and J usage is TRBJ1-6, with D uncertain. Germline V gene lookup returns CDR1 DFQATT and CDR2 SNEGSKA (reference sequence). The CDR3 totals 15 residues. V dropped 1 base and J dropped 8 bases, with 15 bases sitting between them. The CDR3 here is CSARVPLGVDSPLHF. For the CDR3, the DNA is TGCAGTGCTAGAGTTCCCCTCGGAGTTGATTCACCCCTCCACTTT.

This clonotype came up many times. The chain couples TRBV6-2 or TRBV6-3 to TRBJ2-7; D is unclear. V was shortened by 6 bases and J by 6 bases, with 15 bases between the two germline ends. The CDR3 consists of 13 residues. Germline V lookup: CDR1 MNHEY, CDR2 SVGEGT. The CDR3 loop reads CASRDPGFLEQYV. The CDR3 bases are TGTGCCAGCAGGGACCCCGGCTTCCTCGAGCAGTACGTC.

The chain links TRBV7-8 to TRBJ2-7, with 9 positions matching TRBD1. Germline assignment: CDR1 SGHVS and CDR2 FQNEAQ. This CDR3 region has 17 residues. With V trimmed by 3 bases and J by 6 bases, 15 bases remained unmatched. The CDR3 DNA follows: TGTGCCAGCAGCTTTGTACGGACAGGGGATATCGTGGTCGAGCAGTACTTC. As protein: CASSFVRTGDIVVEQYF.

Here the CDR3 DNA reads TGCAGCGGCCGGAGGGGGAGCGCCGAAGCTTTCTTT. It is translated as CSGRRGSAEAFF. V usage is TRBV29-1 and J usage is TRBJ1-1; the D gene is possibly TRBD1 (6 bases). Trimming removed 7 bases at V and 8 bases at J, with 17 bases between. Germline V lookup: CDR1 SQVTM, CDR2 ANQGSEA. The CDR3 length is 12 residues.